This T cell receptor (beta chain) was found in a study of identical twins. A universal primer binding site was introduced by template switching. The final cDNA contained unique molecular identifiers. A single record per CDR3 protein comes from TCRdb applying MiXCR to the 5' RACE reads. Of approximately 620,000 distinct CDR3 sequences in the sample, over 8.5% were seen once. This clonotype was counted at least ten times. The antigen remains unidentified. Per germline, CDR1 KGHDR and CDR2 SFDVKD. The ends lost 4 bases at V and 0 bases at J; junction bases unmatched: 4. The CDR3 contains 16 residues. General study findings and limits: The study drew conclusions from cross-sectional statistical analysis, not from following the same donors.

The sample was also linked to a second study, of yellow fever vaccine responses in identical twins.

V and J are TRBV24-1 and TRBJ2-2; 7 bases line up with TRBD1. The sequence was collected from a woman younger than 30 in good health. The sample comprised PBMCs. The CDR3 protein is CATSDRQGANTGELFF. The CDR3 coding sequence is TGTGCCACCAGTGACAGACAGGGCGCGAACACCGGGGAGCTGTTTTTT.